The clone carrying this T cell receptor (beta chain) came up a few times. Its specificity is not known. This entry comes from a study of identical twins. A universal primer site was incorporated via template switching, and the cDNA contained unique molecular identifiers. Each CDR3 protein gets one entry after TCRdb re-called the 5' RACE reads with MiXCR. The sample holds 500,000 to 650,000 distinct CDR3 sequences; approximately 20% are singletons and the top ten take approximately 0.49%. V lost 2 bases and J 2 bases, leaving 11 bases between the germline ends. This CDR3 is 15 amino acids long. Whole-study results and caveats: Because invariant MAIT and iNKT cells could be present, zero-insertion analyses could be partly confounded.

The same sample was also studied in work on yellow fever vaccine responses in identical twins. Per that study: Each twin's T cell response to the vaccine was reported to look partly convergent and partly personalized.

The rearrangement joins TRBV12-3 or TRBV12-4 to TRBJ2-3; maybe TRBD2 (6 bases). The source of this sequence is a woman under 30 in good health. Sequences were obtained from CD4+ T cells sorted from blood. The CDR3 loop reads CASSLQAGNTDTQYF. CDR3 nucleotides: TGTGCCAGCAGTTTACAGGCGGGGAACACAGATACGCAGTATTTT.